These 15 T cell receptor beta chains came from one sample sequenced in a study of blood T cell repertoires in COVID-19. The repertoire was sequenced with immunoSEQ multiplex PCR; TCRdb's copy has only in-frame clones and lacks some. Altogether roughly 300,000 clones are present, around 87% being singletons, with the ten largest covering approximately 8%. Sequencing was performed on peripheral blood. The source is a woman aged 45-60 years who had recovered from COVID-19.

The chain couples TRBV7-2 to TRBJ1-5; D is perhaps TRBD1 (5 bases). The V gene lost 5 bases and the J gene lost 0 bases, with 14 bases spanning the gap. The CDR3 extends over 16 amino acids. The germline V gene encodes CDR1 SGHTA and CDR2 FQGNSA. The CDR3 here is CASSKGGTYSNQPQHF. CDR3 sequence (DNA): TGTGCCAGCAGCAAAGGCGGGACGTATAGCAATCAGCCCCAGCATTTT.

J is TRBJ2-5 and V is TRBV27, with a possible D match to TRBD2 (6 bases). This CDR3 spans 13 amino acids. Trimming took off 8 bases at V and 5 bases at J, with 15 bases between the two ends. CDR1 is MNHEY, CDR2 SMNVEV, per germline (reference sequence). The CDR3 DNA sequence: TGTGCCAGCCCCAAGGAGGGGTGGGAGACCCAGTACTTC. It yields the protein CASPKEGWETQYF.

J is TRBJ1-2 and V is TRBV5-4; D ambiguous. With 4 bases removed from V and 8 bases from J, the gap between germline ends came to 18 bases. The germline V gene encodes CDR1 SGHNT and CDR2 YYREEE (reference sequence). This CDR3 comprises 14 residues. CDR3 in amino acids: CASSVGGRVLGYTF. CDR3 coding DNA: TGTGCCAGCAGCGTCGGTGGGCGTGTTCTAGGCTACACCTTC. Full variable domain (missing parts from reference TRBV5-4 and TRBJ1-2): ETGVTQSPTHLIKTRGQQVTLRCSSQSGHNTVSWYQQALGQGPQFIFQYYREEENGRGNFPPRFSGLQFPNYSSELNVNALELDDSALYLCASSVGGRVLGYTFGSGTRLTVV.

The chain has TRBV5-1 and TRBJ1-4; tentative D call: TRBD1 (6 bases). Trimming took off 2 bases at V and 5 bases at J, with 10 bases between the two ends. Looked up from germline, CDR1 is SGHRS and CDR2 is YFSETQ. The CDR3 consists of 14 residues. CDR3 sequence: CASSFQGINEKLFF. The DNA of the CDR3 is TGCGCCAGCAGCTTTCAGGGGATAAATGAAAAACTGTTTTTT.

This rearrangement joins TRBV10-3 to TRBJ2-3; 12 positions match TRBD2. Germline-derived CDR1 and CDR2 are ENHRY and SYGVKD. CDR3 size: 17 residues. With V trimmed by 0 bases and J by 4 bases, 5 bases remained unmatched. The CDR3 DNA follows: TGTGCCATCAGTGAGTCGAGGGCTAGCGGGAGGGCAGATACGCAGTATTTT. Protein sequence: CAISESRASGRADTQYF.

J is TRBJ2-5 and V is TRBV5-6; 9 bases are a match to TRBD1. Trimming took 4 bases from V and 4 from J; bases not matched to a gene: 5. Germline V CDR1 and CDR2: SGHDT, YYEEEE. This CDR3 has 14 amino acids. The CDR3 is CASSPTGGGETQYF. The CDR3 coding sequence is TGTGCCAGCAGCCCGACAGGGGGTGGAGAGACCCAGTACTTC.

This chain links TRBV7-9 with TRBJ1-1; D gene unclear. CDR3 length: 11 amino acids. Per germline, CDR1 SEHNR and CDR2 FQNEAQ (reference sequence). V was trimmed by 6 bases and J by 3 bases, leaving 5 bases between them. CDR3 in amino acids: CASSRDTEAFF. The CDR3 nucleotides read TGTGCCAGCAGTCGCGACACTGAAGCTTTCTTT.

The chain links TRBV7-3 to TRBJ1-6; possible D gene TRBD1, 5 bases. This CDR3 is 14 amino acids long. Between the trimmed V and J ends, which lost 3 bases and 9 bases, there was a span of 12 bases. The germline gives CDR1 SGHTA, CDR2 FQGTGA. CDR3 residues: CASSLMTVGSPLHF. The CDR3 nucleotides are TGTGCCAGCAGCTTGATGACAGTGGGTTCACCCCTCCACTTT.

The chain couples TRBV9 to TRBJ2-1, with D tentatively TRBD1 (5 bases). CDR1 SGDLS and CDR2 YYNGEE come from the germline V gene. Trimming left V 6 bases short and J 0 bases short, with 13 bases between. The CDR3 loop spans 15 amino acids. The CDR3 is CASTKQGSSYNEQFF. DNA of the CDR3: TGTGCCAGCACGAAGCAGGGCAGCTCCTACAATGAGCAGTTCTTC.

The chain has TRBV5-1 and TRBJ1-5; 7 bases align to TRBD1. In germline, CDR1 is SGHRS, CDR2 YFSETQ. The CDR3 runs 15 residues. After removal of 5 bases from V and 4 bases from J, the junction contained 9 bases not matched to a gene. This CDR3 is CASRYNPGQNQPQHF. The CDR3 nucleotides read TGCGCCAGCAGATACAATCCGGGACAGAATCAGCCCCAGCATTTT.

CDR3 nucleotide sequence: TGCAGTGCTAGTCTTGAGCGCCTAGTCTACAATGAGCAGTTCTTC. It specifies CSASLERLVYNEQFF. The rearrangement uses TRBV20-1 and TRBJ2-1, with D hard to call. V gave up 3 bases and J gave up 3 bases, with 15 bases separating them. Germline CDR1 is DFQATT and CDR2 is SNEGSKA (reference sequence). The CDR3 has 15 residues.

V is TRBV19 and J is TRBJ1-1, with D possibly being TRBD1 (5 bases). Between the trimmed V and J ends, which lost 2 bases and 7 bases, there was a span of 14 bases. Germline CDR1 LNHDA, CDR2 SQIVND (reference sequence). The length of the CDR3 is 14 residues. As DNA, the CDR3 is TGTGCCAGTAGTATATGGGGGGAAAGTGATGAAGCTTTCTTT. This encodes CASSIWGESDEAFF.

The gene calls are TRBV27 and TRBJ1-5, with a weak D call TRBD1 (6 bases). V was trimmed by 9 bases and J by 4 bases, leaving 22 bases between them. Per germline, CDR1 MNHEY and CDR2 SMNVEV (reference sequence). The length of the CDR3 is 16 residues. In DNA, the CDR3 is TGTGCCAGGACCTACAGGGCTCCAAGGGGGAATCAGCCCCAGCATTTT. This sequence encodes CARTYRAPRGNQPQHF.

This clone was counted a few times. The chain links TRBV19 to TRBJ1-5; 7 bases fit TRBD1. CDR1 LNHDA and CDR2 SQIVND come from the germline V gene (reference sequence). The CDR3 totals 14 residues. With 8 bases clipped from V and 2 bases from J, the junction kept 6 bases outside the gene matches. CDR3 sequence (DNA): TGTGCCAGTGATTCAGGGGGAGGCAATCAGCCCCAGCATTTT. The encoded protein is CASDSGGGNQPQHF. Variable domain in full (rest from reference TRBV19 and TRBJ1-5): DGGITQSPKYLFRKEGQNVTLSCEQNLNHDAMYWYRQDPGQGLRLIYYSQIVNDFQKGDIAEGYSVSREKKESFPLTVTSAQKNPTAFYLCASDSGGGNQPQHFGDGTRLSIL.

This clone has a handful of counts. V gene TRBV5-6 combines with J gene TRBJ2-1, with TRBD1 matching over 9 bases. Germline V gene lookup returns CDR1 SGHDT and CDR2 YYEEEE. The CDR3 runs to 14 residues. V shed 2 bases, J shed 8 bases, and the junction held 5 bases outside the gene matches. The CDR3 protein is CASSFSGTGHEQFF. The CDR3 DNA reads as TGTGCCAGCAGCTTTTCCGGGACAGGGCATGAGCAGTTCTTC.